This passage covers 5 T cell receptor beta chains from one sample sequenced in a study of post-analysis software for immune sequencing data. Findings and limits, study-wide: Five TRBV segments, TRBV5-6, TRBV5-1 and TRBV20-1 among them, were found more frequent in patients than controls.

Tagging with unique molecular identifiers was a feature of the TCR beta cDNA libraries. TCRdb re-analysed the PCR reads in MiXCR, keeping a single row per CDR3 protein. The table records 650,000 to 850,000 distinct CDR3 sequences, about half of them present only once. The antigens of these receptors remain unknown. The sequencing sample was made of blood. Receptors originate from a girl under 18 with multiple sclerosis.

The genes are TRBV20-1 and TRBJ2-1; 8 bases fit TRBD1. With V trimmed by 1 base and J by 9 bases, 8 bases remained unmatched. CDR3 length equals 14 residues. CDR1 DFQATT and CDR2 SNEGSKA come from the germline V gene (reference sequence). CDR3 bases: TGCAGTGCTAGAGTAAGGGACAGGTGGATTGAGCAGTTCTTC. This encodes CSARVRDRWIEQFF.

This clonotype was seen more than once but under ten times. The chain is built from TRBV28 and TRBJ2-1; D not resolved. V lost 3 bases to trimming and J lost 12 bases, with 9 bases between them. Per the germline V gene, CDR1 is MDHEN and CDR2 is SYDVKM. The CDR3 has 11 amino acids. CDR3 bases: TGTGCCAGCAGTTTTGGGTTCTTGCAGTTCTTC. The encoded protein is CASSFGFLQFF.

V is TRBV15 and J is TRBJ2-6, with a weak D call TRBD1 (6 bases). From germline, CDR1 is LNHNV and CDR2 YYDKDF (reference sequence). The CDR3 consists of 16 residues. V was trimmed by 1 base and J by 0 bases, leaving 7 bases between them. The CDR3 region is CATSRVQGSGANVLTF. The CDR3, as DNA: TGTGCCACCAGCAGAGTACAGGGCTCTGGGGCCAACGTCCTGACTTTC.

This clonotype was recorded a few times. The germline gene is not matched at one end of the junction; a read error may be the cause. In DNA form, the CDR3 reads TGTGCCAGCAGCGTCCGCAGTGGTGGACAAGAGCCCCAGTACTTC. Protein sequence: CASSVRSGGQEPQYF. The J gene is TRBJ2-5, the V gene TRBV9, with TRBD1 as a possible D gene (5 bases). The germline V gene encodes CDR1 SGDLS and CDR2 YYNGEE. This CDR3 is 15 amino acids long.

The CDR3 here is CASSFMYEQFF. The CDR3 DNA follows: TGTGCCAGCAGTTTTATGTATGAGCAGTTCTTC. The rearrangement links TRBV28 to TRBJ2-1; D is unresolved. The germline V and J ends were trimmed by 3 bases and 8 bases, with 5 bases remaining between them. The CDR3 loop spans 11 amino acids. The germline V gene encodes CDR1 MDHEN and CDR2 SYDVKM.